A single sample is the source of the 17 T cell receptor beta chains below, sequenced in a study of CD8 T cells in ankylosing spondylitis. From the 5' RACE reads, TCRdb called clonotypes with MiXCR, one entry per CDR3 protein. The table has 200,000 or so distinct CDR3 sequences, over 15% seen once. Sequencing was done on a sample of blood, either unsorted or a sorted T cell fraction (not recorded which). These receptors came from a male donor under 35 with ankylosing spondylitis or in good health (not recorded which).

Only a few counts were recorded for this clonotype. The V call is TRBV20-1, the J call TRBJ2-7; D is perhaps TRBD1 (6 bases). CDR1 and CDR2 from the germline V gene are DFQATT and SNEGSKA (reference sequence). This CDR3 is built from 15 residues. Trimming shortened V by 2 bases and J by 4 bases, and 18 bases separated the two germline ends. The CDR3 loop is CSARPMVQGTYEQYF. CDR3 bases: TGCAGTGCTAGACCCATGGTGCAGGGGACGTACGAGCAGTACTTC.

This clonotype was picked up many times. The chain carries TRBV10-3 and TRBJ2-7, with TRBD1 identical over 9 bases. Germline V lookup: CDR1 ENHRY, CDR2 SYGVKD. This CDR3 region has 15 residues. J was trimmed by 2 bases and V by 2 bases; bases with no gene match: 4. CDR3 bases: TGTGCCATCAGTGAGCCGGGACAGGGTGCCTACGAGCAGTACGTC. It yields the protein CAISEPGQGAYEQYV.

This clonotype was recorded only once. The rearrangement links TRBV29-1 to TRBJ2-1; D perhaps matches TRBD2 (5 bases). Germline V lookup: CDR1 SQVTM, CDR2 ANQGSEA. V lost 6 bases and J 2 bases, leaving 14 bases between the germline ends. The CDR3 has 14 amino acids. This CDR3 is CSVGPRGTYNEQFF. The CDR3 DNA is TGCAGCGTGGGTCCTCGAGGGACCTACAATGAGCAGTTCTTC.

This clonotype showed up many times. The chain is built from TRBV28 and TRBJ2-1; 16 nucleotides align to TRBD2. The CDR3 is 20 residues long. V shed 1 base and J 5 bases; nucleotides not matched to a gene: 11. Germline values: CDR1 MDHEN, CDR2 SYDVKM. CDR3 loop: CASSLSLGLAGGGRHNEQFF. CDR3 bases: TGTGCCAGCAGTTTATCCCTGGGACTAGCGGGAGGGGGACGGCACAATGAGCAGTTCTTC.

This clonotype appeared many times. V usage is TRBV20-1 and J usage is TRBJ2-5, with 9 bases aligning to TRBD2. V was pared by 0 bases and J by 4 bases, with 6 bases of the junction left unmatched. This CDR3 region has 15 residues. The germline V gene encodes CDR1 DFQATT and CDR2 SNEGSKA (reference sequence). CDR3 amino acids: CSARDPASGTETQYF. As DNA, the CDR3 is TGCAGTGCTAGAGATCCCGCTAGCGGGACAGAGACCCAGTACTTC.

This clonotype was recorded at least ten times. The chain joins TRBV24-1 to TRBJ2-1, with D tentatively TRBD1 (5 bases). The germline V and J ends were trimmed by 0 bases and 3 bases, with 17 bases remaining between them. Germline V CDR1 and CDR2: KGHDR, SFDVKD. This CDR3 is 18 amino acids long. The CDR3 DNA follows: TGTGCCACCAGTGATTTGCAAGGGGTTGGGAAGAACTACAATGAGCAGTTCTTC. Amino acids: CATSDLQGVGKNYNEQFF.

This clonotype was observed at least ten times. The V call is TRBV10-3, the J call TRBJ2-1; D is perhaps TRBD2 (5 bases). CDR3 length: 12 residues. The V gene's germline CDR1 is ENHRY and CDR2 SYGVKD. V gave up 6 bases and J gave up 8 bases, with 11 bases separating them. The DNA for the CDR3 is TGTGCCATCAGCGGGATGGTGGATGAGCAGTTCTTC. Translated: CAISGMVDEQFF.

There are a few counts of this clonotype. The chain is built from TRBV7-8 and TRBJ2-7; TRBD1 might be the D (5 bases). The CDR3 covers 15 residues. Germline CDR1 reads SGHVS; CDR2 reads FQNEAQ. V was pared by 1 base and J by 4 bases, with 14 bases between. The CDR3 loop reads CASSLVPLAGYEQYV. For the CDR3, the DNA is TGTGCCAGCAGCTTAGTCCCATTAGCAGGGTACGAGCAGTACGTC.

This clonotype appeared many times. This chain joins TRBV4-2 and TRBJ2-3; 8 bases agree with TRBD2. Trimming took 0 bases from V and 2 from J; bases not matched to a gene: 7. CDR1 LGHNA and CDR2 YNFKEQ come from the germline V gene. This CDR3 is 17 amino acids long. CDR3 bases: TGTGCCAGCAGCCAAGATAGGCGGGAGGAGGACACAGATACGCAGTATTTT. The encoded protein is CASSQDRREEDTDTQYF.

This clonotype has a count of ten or more. V gene TRBV4-2 combines with J gene TRBJ2-5; no definite D call. V shed 4 bases and J shed 0 bases, with 12 bases lying between them. The CDR3 spans 15 residues. Germline CDR1 LGHNA, CDR2 YNFKEQ. In DNA, the CDR3 is TGTGCCAGCAGCCGTACATGGGGTAACCAAGAGACCCAGTACTTC. It translates to CASSRTWGNQETQYF.

This clonotype showed up many times. The genes are TRBV7-9 and TRBJ2-1; possibly TRBD2 for D (6 bases). V lost 5 bases, J lost 6 bases, and 14 bases lay in between. CDR1 is SEHNR and CDR2 is FQNEAQ in the germline V gene (reference sequence). The CDR3 has 14 amino acids. Here the CDR3 reads CASSTQAGGNEQFF. CDR3 DNA sequence: TGTGCCAGCAGCACCCAGGCCGGGGGCAATGAGCAGTTCTTC.

The CDR3 nucleotides are TGCGCCAGCAGCTTCGGGACAGGACACTTGAACACTGAAGCTTTCTTT. Translated, it gives CASSFGTGHLNTEAFF. The chain is built from TRBV5-1 and TRBJ1-1; 8 nucleotides match TRBD1. Germline lookup yields CDR1 SGHRS and CDR2 YFSETQ. This CDR3 is built from 16 residues. J was trimmed by 0 bases and V by 2 bases; bases with no gene match: 6.

This clonotype was counted ten times or more. The rearrangement uses TRBV5-1 and TRBJ2-1; TRBD2 agrees at 11 bases. The CDR3 has 15 residues. V was pared by 4 bases and J by 7 bases, with 7 bases of the junction left unmatched. Germline CDR1 and CDR2: SGHRS and YFSETQ. Here the CDR3 reads CASSQLAGGQNEQFF. The DNA of the CDR3 is TGCGCCAGCAGCCAGCTAGCGGGAGGCCAGAATGAGCAGTTCTTC.

In its sample, this clonotype was seen many times. The gene calls are TRBV7-9 and TRBJ1-4; D call uncertain. The V end was cut by 5 bases, the J end by 0 bases, with 13 bases between. The CDR3 consists of 16 residues. In germline, CDR1 is SEHNR, CDR2 FQNEAQ (reference sequence). CDR3 DNA: TGTGCCAGCAGCCCACTCCGGGCGACAACTAATGAAAAACTGTTTTTT. Protein product: CASSPLRATTNEKLFF.

This clonotype occurred many times. CDR3 coding DNA: TGTGCCAGCAGCGCTAGAACCGGGACAGGGGTAGATACGCAGTATTTT. Protein product: CASSARTGTGVDTQYF. The chain recombines TRBV11-3 with TRBJ2-3; TRBD1 matches at 10 bases. The trim removed 5 bases at V and 5 bases at J, leaving 10 bases unmatched. The CDR3 is made up of 16 amino acids. Germline V gives CDR1 SGHNT, CDR2 YENEEA.

This clonotype was observed many times. V and J are TRBV29-1 and TRBJ2-5; no clear D gene. V was pared by 2 bases and J by 5 bases, with 15 bases between. The CDR3 has 14 amino acids. Germline V lookup: CDR1 SQVTM, CDR2 ANQGSEA. For the CDR3, the DNA is TGCAGCGTTGAACTACACGGCGGTCGGGAGACCCAGTACTTC. It encodes CSVELHGGRETQYF. The full variable domain, completed using reference TRBV29-1 and TRBJ2-5, is SAVISQKPSRDICQRGTSLTIQCQVDSQVTMMFWYRQQPGQSLTLIATANQGSEATYESGFVIDKFPISRPNLTFSTLTVSNMSPEDSSIYLCSVELHGGRETQYFGPGTRLLVL.

The chain links TRBV14 to TRBJ2-7, with 7 bases aligning to TRBD1. CDR3 length: 14 amino acids. Trimming removed 3 bases from V and 6 bases from J; junction bases left unmatched: 8. Per germline, CDR1 SGHDN and CDR2 FVKESK. CDR3 residues: CASSHHTQGSEQYV. The CDR3 DNA is TGTGCCAGCAGCCACCATACACAGGGGAGCGAGCAGTACGTC.